This T cell receptor beta chain was captured by sequencing in a study of graft-versus-host responses after intestinal transplantation. Regarding the study as a whole: GvH clones turned up in recipient marrow; some had shown up first in ileum or blood.

A word on this clone: The antigen is unknown.

V was shortened by 1 base and J by 0 bases, with 14 bases between the two germline ends. This CDR3 region has 17 residues. Germline CDR1 reads SGHTA; CDR2 reads FQGNSA. Assay used: immunoSEQ multiplex PCR; TCRdb lists only in-frame clones, some missing. The sample includes 35,000 to 45,000 clones, roughly 94% of them seen just once. This TCR came from a human donor who was the organ donor for an intestinal transplant. This chain uses TRBV7-2 with TRBJ2-3; D possibly corresponds to TRBD2 (5 bases). The sequenced sample was unstimulated CD4+ T cells sorted from spleen or lymph node cells, obtained before transplant. The CDR3 is CASSLVGRRASTDTQYF. The CDR3 nucleotides read TGTGCCAGCAGCTTAGTAGGTAGGCGGGCTAGCACAGATACGCAGTATTTT.